This entry lists 13 T cell receptor beta chains sequenced from one sample in a study of blood T cells in healthy people across ages (dated by TCRdb to the mid-2010s). Libraries were constructed by 5' RACE. The instrument was an Illumina HiSeq 2500. The second PCR ran for about 6 to 12 cycles and used a J-beta primer mix along with a sample-barcoded 5' primer. TCRdb reworked the public reads: Q25 trimming with fastp, MiXCR clone assembly, productive beta chains retained. All rows with the same CDR3 protein become a single entry with the most common DNA and genes. The sample table records about 1.6 million distinct CDR3 sequences; about 31% of these occur just once. The ten largest make up about 11% of the sample. The sample comprised blood. These receptors were obtained from a woman aged 30 to 39 in good health.

J is TRBJ1-2 and V is TRBV12-3 or TRBV12-4, with a possible D match to TRBD1 (6 bases). The CDR3 length is 16 residues. Deletions cut 6 bases from V and 0 bases from J, with 17 bases between. CDR3: CASSLTPGQANYGYTF. The CDR3 nucleotides read TGTGCCAGCAGCCTCACCCCGGGACAAGCTAACTATGGCTACACCTTC.

This clonotype occurred a few times. The V gene is TRBV6-6, the J gene TRBJ2-5; no firm D call. Looked up from germline, CDR1 is MNHNY and CDR2 is SVGAGI (reference sequence). The CDR3 runs to 13 residues. V was shortened by 2 bases and J by 1 base, with 5 bases between the two germline ends. For the CDR3, the DNA is TGTGCCAGCAGTTACAACTCCCAAGAGACCCAGTACTTC. Translating it yields CASSYNSQETQYF.

This clonotype was counted a few times. The chain carries TRBV20-1 and TRBJ2-1; 10 nucleotides agree with TRBD2. Per germline, CDR1 DFQATT and CDR2 SNEGSKA (reference sequence). Trimming cost V 3 bases and J 9 bases; bases outside gene matches: 8. The CDR3 is 14 residues long. CDR3 nucleotide sequence: TGCAGTGCTAGGAGAGCGGGGGGGTTCGTTGAGCAGTTCTTC. This translates into CSARRAGGFVEQFF.

This clonotype was counted between two and nine times. The chain joins TRBV30 to TRBJ1-2; D might be TRBD1 (5 bases). CDR3 size: 17 residues. The germline V gene has CDR1 GTSNPN and CDR2 SVGIG (reference sequence). Trimming took off 1 base at V and 0 bases at J, with 18 bases between the two ends. CDR3 in amino acids: CAWSGAGQGRTNYGYTF. In nucleotides, the CDR3 is TGTGCCTGGAGTGGGGCTGGCCAGGGCCGTACTAACTATGGCTACACCTTC.

The rearrangement uses TRBV20-1 and TRBJ2-5, with TRBD2 matching 8 bases. J gave up 4 bases and V 3 bases, and 7 bases lay outside the gene matches. This CDR3 region has 14 residues. Germline assignment: CDR1 DFQATT and CDR2 SNEGSKA (reference sequence). CDR3 amino acids: CSASGGVARETQYF. Here the CDR3 DNA reads TGCAGTGCTAGCGGGGGGGTGGCTCGAGAGACCCAGTACTTC.

This clonotype occurred a few times. The chain uses TRBV15 and TRBJ1-5; 11 nucleotides match TRBD1. Losses at the gene ends were 0 bases for V and 7 bases for J; bases not matched to a gene: 5. CDR1 LNHNV and CDR2 YYDKDF come from the germline V gene (reference sequence). The CDR3 loop spans 16 amino acids. The chain's CDR3 is CATSRERTGGAQPQHF. The CDR3, as DNA: TGTGCCACCAGCAGAGAGCGGACAGGGGGCGCCCAGCCCCAGCATTTT.

This clonotype was counted a few times. The chain couples TRBV10-3 to TRBJ1-1; 7 bases fit TRBD1. The V gene's germline CDR1 is ENHRY and CDR2 SYGVKD. The CDR3 loop spans 14 amino acids. V was clipped by 4 bases and J by 2 bases; unmatched bases: 4. The CDR3 loop is CAISVDRVNTEAFF. CDR3 bases: TGTGCCATCAGTGTTGACAGGGTTAACACTGAAGCTTTCTTT.

The chain recombines TRBV11-2 with TRBJ1-1; no reliable D call. The V gene's germline CDR1 is SGHAT and CDR2 FQNNGV. V lost 5 bases and J lost 3, with 16 bases in between. This CDR3 region has 15 residues. The CDR3 DNA reads as TGTGCCAGCAGCGATTCAAGGCGTGCTGACACTGAAGCTTTCTTT. As protein: CASSDSRRADTEAFF.

Regarding this clonotype: A junction end diverges from the germline sequence, so it may reflect a read error. The chain carries TRBV5-6 and TRBJ2-3; unclear D gene. Per the germline V gene, CDR1 is SGHDT and CDR2 is YYEEEE. The CDR3 totals 11 residues. The chain's CDR3 is CSSSFGDTQYF. The CDR3 DNA sequence: TGTTCCAGCAGCTTCGGGGATACGCAGTATTTT.

The chain uses TRBV20-1 and TRBJ2-7, with TRBD2 identical over 12 bases. CDR1 and CDR2 (germline): DFQATT, SNEGSKA (reference sequence). After removal of 3 bases from V and 3 bases from J, the junction contained 9 bases not matched to a gene. The CDR3 runs to 16 residues. Here the CDR3 DNA reads TGCAGTGCTAGCGCCCCCCGACTAGCGGGAGTCTACGAGCAGTACTTC. Encoded protein: CSASAPRLAGVYEQYF.

The chain carries TRBV27 and TRBJ1-2; weak D call: TRBD1 (6 bases). The CDR3 contains 14 residues. The germline V gene has CDR1 MNHEY and CDR2 SMNVEV (reference sequence). The V end was cut by 0 bases, the J end by 8 bases, with 13 bases between. The CDR3 DNA is TGTGCCAGCAGTTTATCCCGGACCCAGGGGGGCTACACCTTC. The encoded protein is CASSLSRTQGGYTF.

This clonotype was observed a few times. The V gene is TRBV9, the J gene TRBJ1-2; D is ambiguous. The CDR3 is made up of 14 amino acids. Trimming stripped 0 bases from V and 3 bases from J, with 9 bases between. Germline-derived CDR1 and CDR2 are SGDLS and YYNGEE. The CDR3 bases are TGTGCCAGCAGCGTAGTCTTGAGCGACTATGGCTACACCTTC. Its translation is CASSVVLSDYGYTF.

The chain recombines TRBV10-3 with TRBJ2-2; 8 positions agree with TRBD1. Germline CDR1 is ENHRY and CDR2 is SYGVKD. The trim removed 10 bases at V and 0 bases at J, leaving 7 bases unmatched. There are 15 residues in the CDR3. CDR3 sequence: CATRDRGTNTGELFF. CDR3 nucleotide sequence: TGTGCCACCCGAGACAGGGGAACGAACACCGGGGAGCTGTTTTTT.